What follows are 14 T cell receptor beta chains derived from one specimen sequenced in a study of shared clonotypes between healthy human individuals. TCRdb keeps only in-frame clones here, not all; method: immunoSEQ multiplex PCR. Among about 980,000 clones listed, over 75% were seen once. The sequenced material came from memory CD4+ T cells sorted from blood. Subset defined: CD45RA-negative fraction. Receptors were obtained from a man younger than 35 in good health.

Points on this clone: A far larger clone is off by one base, so a read error is likely. The V and J genes are TRBV9 and TRBJ1-5; 10 bases fit TRBD1. J gave up 5 bases and V 4 bases, and 3 bases lay outside the gene matches. This CDR3 region has 14 residues. The germline CDR1 and CDR2 sequences are SGDLS and YYNGEE. The CDR3 DNA sequence: TGTGCCAGCAGCACCGGGACAGGGGATCAGCCCCAGCATTTT. Translating it yields CASSTGTGDQPQHF.

Details on this clone: Distinct nucleotide sequences in the sample also encode this CDR3. The gene calls are TRBV4-3 and TRBJ1-2, with D possibly being TRBD1 (5 bases). This CDR3 has 14 residues. Trimming pared 1 base from V and 8 bases from J, leaving 14 bases between. Germline values: CDR1 LGHNA, CDR2 YSLEER. CDR3 region: CASSQVLAGRGYTF. CDR3 DNA sequence: TGCGCCAGCAGCCAAGTCCTGGCAGGGAGAGGCTACACCTTC.

Remarks on this clone: At the DNA level, this CDR3 is encoded by other sequences in the same sample as well. The chain employs TRBV2 and TRBJ2-7; the D gene is possibly TRBD1 (5 bases). CDR1 and CDR2 from the germline V gene are SNHLY and FYNNEI. The germline V and J ends were trimmed by 5 bases and 5 bases, with 7 bases remaining between them. This CDR3 spans 11 amino acids. CDR3 amino acids: CASSPRDEQYF. Written as DNA, the CDR3 is TGTGCCAGCAGTCCCAGGGACGAGCAGTACTTC.

V is TRBV6-1 and J is TRBJ1-4; TRBD1 matches at 7 bases. Trimming cost V 3 bases and J 5 bases; bases outside gene matches: 3. Looked up from germline, CDR1 is MNHNS and CDR2 is SASEGT. CDR3 length: 14 amino acids. CDR3 sequence: CASSEDRKNEKLFF. CDR3 coding DNA: TGTGCCAGCAGTGAGGACAGGAAAAATGAAAAACTGTTTTTT.

The chain links TRBV6-6 to TRBJ2-3, with D maybe TRBD2 (7 bases). Trimming shortened V by 5 bases and J by 2 bases, and 14 bases separated the two germline ends. CDR3 length equals 15 residues. Germline V gene lookup returns CDR1 MNHNY and CDR2 SVGAGI (reference sequence). CDR3 DNA sequence: TGTGCCAGCAGTAAGGCGGGGGCCCCCACAGATACGCAGTATTTT. Amino acid sequence: CASSKAGAPTDTQYF.

This clone was seen ten or more times. The chain is built from TRBV7-2 and TRBJ1-1; no definite D call. The CDR3 runs 16 residues. The germline gives CDR1 SGHTA, CDR2 FQGNSA. V was pared by 5 bases and J by 1 base, with 17 bases between. CDR3 nucleotides: TGTGCCAGCAGCCTCCAGTTCTTAGTGGCGAACACTGAAGCTTTCTTT. It codes for CASSLQFLVANTEAFF.

J is TRBJ1-2 and V is TRBV28, with a possible D match to TRBD1 (6 bases). CDR1 is MDHEN and CDR2 is SYDVKM in the germline V gene. The CDR3 sequence is 14 residues long. Trimming left V 5 bases short and J 4 bases short, with 14 bases between. CDR3 loop: CASSLTGPLYGYTF. The CDR3 DNA is TGTGCCAGCAGTCTGACAGGACCTCTCTATGGCTACACCTTC.

With regard to this clone: The same CDR3 is also encoded by other DNA sequences in this sample. The rearrangement links TRBV11-2 to TRBJ2-2; the D gene is possibly TRBD2 (6 bases). The CDR3 spans 15 residues. The germline V and J ends were trimmed by 3 bases and 0 bases, with 8 bases remaining between them. CDR1 is SGHAT, CDR2 FQNNGV, per germline. In DNA, the CDR3 is TGTGCCAGCAGCTTGACGGGGGCGAACACCGGGGAGCTGTTTTTT. This sequence encodes CASSLTGANTGELFF. The complete variable domain, with remaining parts taken from reference TRBV11-2 and TRBJ2-2, reads EAGVAQSPRYKIIEKRQSVAFWCNPISGHATLYWYQQILGQGPKLLIQFQNNGVVDDSQLPKDRFSAERLKGVDSTLKIQPAKLEDSAVYLCASSLTGANTGELFFGEGSRLTVL.

The rearrangement links TRBV2 to TRBJ2-5; D is unresolved. CDR3 length: 13 amino acids. Deletions cut 7 bases from V and 2 bases from J, with 11 bases between. Germline V gives CDR1 SNHLY, CDR2 FYNNEI. CDR3: CASNLPRQETQYF. Here the CDR3 DNA reads TGTGCCAGCAACCTACCAAGGCAAGAGACCCAGTACTTC.

This chain joins TRBV15 and TRBJ2-3; weak D call: TRBD2 (6 bases). Trimming shortened V by 5 bases and J by 0 bases, and 15 bases separated the two germline ends. Germline values: CDR1 LNHNV, CDR2 YYDKDF (reference sequence). The CDR3 loop spans 16 amino acids. The CDR3: CATSGGTYASTDTQYF. The CDR3 DNA is TGTGCCACCAGCGGGGGGACGTACGCTAGCACAGATACGCAGTATTTT.

The genes are TRBV7-8 and TRBJ2-1; 7 bases agree with TRBD2. V lost 1 base, J lost 4 bases, and 4 bases stayed unmatched. Germline lookup yields CDR1 SGHVS and CDR2 FQNEAQ. The CDR3 is 15 residues long. CDR3 DNA sequence: TGTGCCAGCAGCTTAGGGGACTACGTTTACAATGAGCAGTTCTTC. Translation: CASSLGDYVYNEQFF.

This clone was seen repeatedly, ten times or more. J is TRBJ2-3 and V is TRBV5-6; TRBD1 is a possible D gene (5 bases). This CDR3 is 17 amino acids long. The V end was cut by 0 bases, the J end by 2 bases, with 16 bases between. Germline V lookup: CDR1 SGHDT, CDR2 YYEEEE. This CDR3 is CASSLAGHPGTTDTQYF. The CDR3 DNA reads TGTGCCAGCAGCTTGGCCGGACACCCAGGTACCACAGATACGCAGTATTTT.

The chain links TRBV10-2 to TRBJ2-1, with D possibly being TRBD2 (5 bases). The V gene lost 4 bases and the J gene lost 8 bases, with 15 bases spanning the gap. The germline CDR1 and CDR2 sequences are WSHSY and SAAADI. This CDR3 contains 14 residues. As DNA, the CDR3 is TGCGCCAGCAGTGCGGCGACTATGTCATATGAGCAGTTCTTC. It yields the protein CASSAATMSYEQFF.

The chain uses TRBV9 and TRBJ2-1; either TRBD1 or TRBD2 may fit D (5 bases each). CDR3 length equals 16 residues. Trimming removed 3 bases from V and 0 bases from J, with 13 bases in between. From germline, CDR1 is SGDLS and CDR2 YYNGEE. This chain's CDR3 is CASSAWWGSSYNEQFF. CDR3 sequence (DNA): TGTGCCAGCAGCGCGTGGTGGGGGAGCTCCTACAATGAGCAGTTCTTC.